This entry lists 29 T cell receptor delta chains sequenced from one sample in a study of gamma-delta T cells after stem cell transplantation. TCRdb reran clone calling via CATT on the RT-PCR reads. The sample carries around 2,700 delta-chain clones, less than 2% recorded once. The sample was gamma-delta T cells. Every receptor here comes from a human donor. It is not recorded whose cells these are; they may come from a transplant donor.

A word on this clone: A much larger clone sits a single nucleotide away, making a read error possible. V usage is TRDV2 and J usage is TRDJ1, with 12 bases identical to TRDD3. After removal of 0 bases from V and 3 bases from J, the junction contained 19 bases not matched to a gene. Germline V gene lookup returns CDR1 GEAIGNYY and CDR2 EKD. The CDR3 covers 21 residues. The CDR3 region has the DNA TGTGCCTGTGACACCGTTTTGCTGGGGGATACGCTCCCTCCCGTTGCCGATAAACTCATCTTT. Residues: CACDTVLLGDTLPPVADKLIF.

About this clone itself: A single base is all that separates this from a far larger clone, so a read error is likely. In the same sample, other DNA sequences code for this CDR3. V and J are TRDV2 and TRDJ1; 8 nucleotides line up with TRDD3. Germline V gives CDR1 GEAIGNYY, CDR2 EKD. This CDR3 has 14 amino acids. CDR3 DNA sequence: TGTGCCTGTGACAAACTGGGGGCTCTCGATAAGCTCATCTTT. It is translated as CACDKLGALDKLIF.

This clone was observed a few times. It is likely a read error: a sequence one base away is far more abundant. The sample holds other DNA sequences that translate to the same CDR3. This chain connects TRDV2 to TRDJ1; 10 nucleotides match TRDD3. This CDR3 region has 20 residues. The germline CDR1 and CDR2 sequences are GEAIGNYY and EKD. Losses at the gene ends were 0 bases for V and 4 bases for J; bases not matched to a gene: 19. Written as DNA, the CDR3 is TGTGCCTGTGACACCGTCGCTGGAACCGGGGGATACGCAGTTAACGATAAACTCATCTTT. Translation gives CACDTVAGTGGYAVNDKLIF.

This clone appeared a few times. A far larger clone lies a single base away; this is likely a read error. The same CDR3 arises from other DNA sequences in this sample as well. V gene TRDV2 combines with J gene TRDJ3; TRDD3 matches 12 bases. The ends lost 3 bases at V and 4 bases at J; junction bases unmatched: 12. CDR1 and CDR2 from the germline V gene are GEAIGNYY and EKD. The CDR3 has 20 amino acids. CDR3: CACDASTGGYHSWDTRQMFF. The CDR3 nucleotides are TGTGCCTGTGACGCTAGTACTGGGGGATACCACTCTTGGGACACCCGACAGATGTTTTTC.

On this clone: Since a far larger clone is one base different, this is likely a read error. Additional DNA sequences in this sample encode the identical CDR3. The CDR3 nucleotides read TGTGCTTGTGACCCGCTGGGGGGGGCATACACCGATAAACTCATCTTT. Amino acid sequence: CACDPLGGAYTDKLIF. The chain links TRDV2 to TRDJ1; 7 bases are shared with TRDD3. The CDR3 is made up of 16 amino acids. Germline V gene data show CDR1 as GEAIGNYY and CDR2 as EKD.

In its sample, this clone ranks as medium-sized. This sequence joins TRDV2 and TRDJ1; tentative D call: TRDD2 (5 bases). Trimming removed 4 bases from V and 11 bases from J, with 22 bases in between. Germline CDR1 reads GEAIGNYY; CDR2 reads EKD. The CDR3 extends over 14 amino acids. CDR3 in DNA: TGTGCCTGTGAAGGCCTACCGGGGTCCGAGCGGCTCATCTTT. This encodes CACEGLPGSERLIF.

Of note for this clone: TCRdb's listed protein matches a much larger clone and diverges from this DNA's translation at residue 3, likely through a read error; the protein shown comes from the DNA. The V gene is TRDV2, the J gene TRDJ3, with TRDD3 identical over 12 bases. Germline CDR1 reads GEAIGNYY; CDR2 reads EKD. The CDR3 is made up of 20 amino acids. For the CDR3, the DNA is TGTGCCCGTGACACGACTGGGGGATACTCGAGCTCCTGGGACACCCGACAGATGTTTTTC. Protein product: CARDTTGGYSSSWDTRQMFF.

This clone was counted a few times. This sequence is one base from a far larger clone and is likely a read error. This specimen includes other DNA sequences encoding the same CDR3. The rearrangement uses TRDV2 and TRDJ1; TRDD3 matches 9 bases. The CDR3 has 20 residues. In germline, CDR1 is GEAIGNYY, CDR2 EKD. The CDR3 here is CACDINTGGPWGIYTDKLIF. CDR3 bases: TGCGCCTGTGACATCAATACTGGGGGACCCTGGGGCATATACACCGATAAACTCATCTTT.

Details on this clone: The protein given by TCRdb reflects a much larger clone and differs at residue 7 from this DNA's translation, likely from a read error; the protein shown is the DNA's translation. Written as DNA, the CDR3 is TGTGCCTGTGACACTCTGCCTCCAACCCGGGGATCTCGTCCCGATAAACTCATCTTT. It is translated as CACDTLPPTRGSRPDKLIF. The V and J genes are TRDV2 and TRDJ1; a weak D match, TRDD3 (6 bases). The germline V gene has CDR1 GEAIGNYY and CDR2 EKD. Trimming pared 1 base from V and 3 bases from J, leaving 26 bases between. The CDR3 length is 19 residues.

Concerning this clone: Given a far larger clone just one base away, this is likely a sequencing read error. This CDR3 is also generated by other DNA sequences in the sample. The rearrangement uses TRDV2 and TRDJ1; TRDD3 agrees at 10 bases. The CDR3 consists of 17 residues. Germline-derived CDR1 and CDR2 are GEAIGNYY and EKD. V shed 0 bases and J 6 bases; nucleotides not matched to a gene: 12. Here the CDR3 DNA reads TGTGCCTGTGACACCATAGGATTGGGGGATACCAAGAATAAACTCATCTTT. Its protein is CACDTIGLGDTKNKLIF.

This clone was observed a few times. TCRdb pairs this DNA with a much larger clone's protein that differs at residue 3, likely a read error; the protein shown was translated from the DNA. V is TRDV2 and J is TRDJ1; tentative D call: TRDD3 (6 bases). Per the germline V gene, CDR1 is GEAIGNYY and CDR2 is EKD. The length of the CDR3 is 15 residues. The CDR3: CARDTLGSKSDKLIF. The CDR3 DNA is TGTGCCCGTGACACCCTGGGGTCAAAGAGCGATAAACTCATCTTT.

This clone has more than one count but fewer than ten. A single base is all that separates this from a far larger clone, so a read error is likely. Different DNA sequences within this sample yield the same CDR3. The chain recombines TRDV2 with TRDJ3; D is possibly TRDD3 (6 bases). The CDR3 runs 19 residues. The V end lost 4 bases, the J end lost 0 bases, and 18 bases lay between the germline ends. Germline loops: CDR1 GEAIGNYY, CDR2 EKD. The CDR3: CACDPPGDLSSWDTRQMFF. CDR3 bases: TGTGCCTGTGATCCCCCTGGGGATTTAAGCTCCTGGGACACCCGACAGATGTTTTTC.

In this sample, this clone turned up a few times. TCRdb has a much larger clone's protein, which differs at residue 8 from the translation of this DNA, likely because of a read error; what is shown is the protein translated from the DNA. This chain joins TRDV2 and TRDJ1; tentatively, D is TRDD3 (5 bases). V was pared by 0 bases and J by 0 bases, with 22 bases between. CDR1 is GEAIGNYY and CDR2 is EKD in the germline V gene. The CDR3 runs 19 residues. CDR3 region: CACDTVLRDPFPYTDKLIF. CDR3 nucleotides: TGTGCCTGTGACACCGTACTGAGGGATCCGTTCCCGTACACCGATAAACTCATCTTT.

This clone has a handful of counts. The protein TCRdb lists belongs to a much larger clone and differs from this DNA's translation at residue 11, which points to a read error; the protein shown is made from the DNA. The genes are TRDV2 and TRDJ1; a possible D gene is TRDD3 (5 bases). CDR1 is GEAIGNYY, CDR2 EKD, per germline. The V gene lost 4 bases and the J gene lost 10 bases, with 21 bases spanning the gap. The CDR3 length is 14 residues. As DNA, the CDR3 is TGTGCCTGTGAACCCTTAACTCCGGGGGTTAGACTCATCTTT. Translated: CACEPLTPGVRLIF.

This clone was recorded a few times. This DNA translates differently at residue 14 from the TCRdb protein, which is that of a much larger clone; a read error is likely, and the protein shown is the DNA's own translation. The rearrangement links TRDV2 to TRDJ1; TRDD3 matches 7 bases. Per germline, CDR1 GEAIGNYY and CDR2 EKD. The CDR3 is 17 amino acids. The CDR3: CACDTVGDPEDTDQLIF. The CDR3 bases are TGTGCCTGTGACACGGTGGGGGACCCCGAGGACACCGATCAACTCATCTTT.

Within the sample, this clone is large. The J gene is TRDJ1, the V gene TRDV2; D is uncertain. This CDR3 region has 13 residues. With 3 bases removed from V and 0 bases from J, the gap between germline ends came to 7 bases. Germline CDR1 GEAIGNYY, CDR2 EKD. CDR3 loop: CACDFLDTDKLIF. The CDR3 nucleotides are TGTGCCTGTGACTTTCTGGACACCGATAAACTCATCTTT.

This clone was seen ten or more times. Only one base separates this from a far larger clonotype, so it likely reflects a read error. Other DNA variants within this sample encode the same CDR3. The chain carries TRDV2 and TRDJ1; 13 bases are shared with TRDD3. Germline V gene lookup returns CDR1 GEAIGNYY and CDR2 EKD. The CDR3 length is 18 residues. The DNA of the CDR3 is TGTGCCTGCGACACCGTTTCGACTGGGGGATACGACACCGATAAACTCATCTTT. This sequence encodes CACDTVSTGGYDTDKLIF.

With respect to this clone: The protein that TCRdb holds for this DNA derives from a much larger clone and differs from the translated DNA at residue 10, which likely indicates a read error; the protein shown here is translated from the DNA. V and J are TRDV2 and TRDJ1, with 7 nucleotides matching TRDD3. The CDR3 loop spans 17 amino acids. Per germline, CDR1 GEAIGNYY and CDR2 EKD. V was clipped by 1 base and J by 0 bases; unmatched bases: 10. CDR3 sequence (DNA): TGTGCCTGTGACACGGTGGGGGACCCCGTGGACACCGATAAACTCATCTTT. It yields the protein CACDTVGDPVDTDKLIF.

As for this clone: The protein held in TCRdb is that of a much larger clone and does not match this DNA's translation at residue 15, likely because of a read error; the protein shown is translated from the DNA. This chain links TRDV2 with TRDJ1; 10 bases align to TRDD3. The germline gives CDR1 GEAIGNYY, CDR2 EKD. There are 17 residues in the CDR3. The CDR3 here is CACDTVTGGLRTDKPIF. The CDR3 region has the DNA TGTGCCTGTGACACCGTCACTGGGGGATTACGCACCGATAAACCCATCTTT.

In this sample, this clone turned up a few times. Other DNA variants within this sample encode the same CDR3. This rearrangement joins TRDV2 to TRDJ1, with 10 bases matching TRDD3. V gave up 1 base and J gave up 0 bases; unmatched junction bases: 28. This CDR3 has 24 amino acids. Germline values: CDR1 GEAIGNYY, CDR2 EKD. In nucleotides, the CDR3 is TGTGCCTGTGACACGGTCTATGGGGGGGATACGCGGGACCGCAAGGACGTTTACACCGATAAACTCATCTTT. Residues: CACDTVYGGDTRDRKDVYTDKLIF.

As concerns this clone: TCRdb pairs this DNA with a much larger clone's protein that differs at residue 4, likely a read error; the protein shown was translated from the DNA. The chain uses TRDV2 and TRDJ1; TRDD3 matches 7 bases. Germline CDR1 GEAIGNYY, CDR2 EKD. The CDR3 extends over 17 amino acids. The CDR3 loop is CACNTVGDPEDTDKLIF. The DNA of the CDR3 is TGTGCCTGTAACACGGTGGGGGACCCCGAGGACACCGATAAACTCATCTTT.

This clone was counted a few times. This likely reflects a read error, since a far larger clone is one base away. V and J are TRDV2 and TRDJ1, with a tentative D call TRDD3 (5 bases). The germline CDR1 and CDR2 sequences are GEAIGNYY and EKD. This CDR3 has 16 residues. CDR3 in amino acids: CACDILLRGTTDKLTF. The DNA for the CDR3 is TGTGCCTGTGACATCTTACTCAGGGGAACCACCGATAAACTCACCTTT.

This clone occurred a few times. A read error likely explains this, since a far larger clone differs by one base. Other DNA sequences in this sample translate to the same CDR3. The CDR3 DNA reads as TGTGCCTGTGACATACTGGGGGATAGTGGGCTAAATGACGATAAACTCATCTTT. Protein sequence: CACDILGDSGLNDDKLIF. The chain uses TRDV2 and TRDJ1; 11 nucleotides align to TRDD3. The CDR3 is 18 residues long. The V gene end was trimmed by 2 bases and the J gene end by 4 bases; junction bases not matched to a gene: 14. Germline CDR1 GEAIGNYY, CDR2 EKD.

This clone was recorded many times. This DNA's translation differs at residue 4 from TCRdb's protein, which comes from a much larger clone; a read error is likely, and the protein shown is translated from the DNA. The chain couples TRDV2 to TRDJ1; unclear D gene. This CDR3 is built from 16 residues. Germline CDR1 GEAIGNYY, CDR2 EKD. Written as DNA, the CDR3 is TGTGCCTGTGGCACCGTCACAGCGATGAAGGCCGATAAACTCATCTTT. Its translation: CACGTVTAMKADKLIF.

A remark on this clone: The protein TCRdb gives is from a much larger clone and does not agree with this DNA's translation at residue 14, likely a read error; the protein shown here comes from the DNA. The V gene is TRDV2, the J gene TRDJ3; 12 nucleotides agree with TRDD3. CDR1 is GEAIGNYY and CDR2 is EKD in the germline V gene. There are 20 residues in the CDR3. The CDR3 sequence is CACDTTGGYSSSWNTRQMFF. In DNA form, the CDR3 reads TGTGCCTGTGACACGACTGGGGGATACTCGAGCTCCTGGAACACCCGACAGATGTTTTTC.

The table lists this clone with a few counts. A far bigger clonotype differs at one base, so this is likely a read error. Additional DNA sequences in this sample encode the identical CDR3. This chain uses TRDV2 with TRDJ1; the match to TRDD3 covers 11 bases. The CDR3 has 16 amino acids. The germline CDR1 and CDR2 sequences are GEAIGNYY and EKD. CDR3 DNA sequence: TGCGCCTGTTATTCGATTACTGGGGGATATGTCGATAAACTCATCTTT. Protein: CACYSITGGYVDKLIF.

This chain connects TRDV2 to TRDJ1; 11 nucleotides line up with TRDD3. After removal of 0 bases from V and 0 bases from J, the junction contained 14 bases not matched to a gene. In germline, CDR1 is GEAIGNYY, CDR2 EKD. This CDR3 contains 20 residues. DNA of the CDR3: TGTGCCTGTGACACCGTTGGTGGGGGATACGTCAATTTGGACACCGATAAACTCATCTTT. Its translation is CACDTVGGGYVNLDTDKLIF.

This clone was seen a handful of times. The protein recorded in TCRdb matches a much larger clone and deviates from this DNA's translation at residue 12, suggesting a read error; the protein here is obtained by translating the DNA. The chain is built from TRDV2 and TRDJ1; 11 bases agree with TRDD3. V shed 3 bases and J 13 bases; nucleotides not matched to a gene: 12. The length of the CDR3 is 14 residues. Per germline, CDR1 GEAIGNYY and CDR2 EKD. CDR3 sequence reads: CACDAMGDTLEPIF. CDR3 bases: TGTGCCTGTGACGCGATGGGGGATACGCTTGAGCCCATCTTT.

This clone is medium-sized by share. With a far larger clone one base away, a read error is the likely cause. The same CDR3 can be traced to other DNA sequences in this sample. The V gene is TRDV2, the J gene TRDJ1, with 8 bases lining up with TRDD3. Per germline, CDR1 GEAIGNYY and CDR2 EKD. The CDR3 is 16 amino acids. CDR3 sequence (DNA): TGTGCCTGCGACACAATGGCTGGGGGACCCACCGATAAACTCATCTTT. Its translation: CACDTMAGGPTDKLIF.